The 13 T cell receptor beta chains listed next were all sequenced from one sample in a study of T-cell memory formation after mild COVID-19. TCRdb independently ran MiXCR on the 5' RACE reads; one entry per CDR3 protein. The sample holds 300,000 or so distinct CDR3 sequences; around a sixth are singletons and the top ten take 20% to 25%. Sequenced input: PBMCs or a T cell subset sorted from them (not recorded which). These receptors came from a man aged 18 to 35 who had mild COVID-19 (a few samples of this study predate the infection). Cell type and time point are not known.

In this sample, this clonotype turned up many times. This sequence joins TRBV7-2 and TRBJ2-5, with 7 nucleotides matching TRBD1. This CDR3 has 15 amino acids. Looked up from germline, CDR1 is SGHTA and CDR2 is FQGNSA. Losses at the gene ends were 2 bases for V and 4 bases for J; bases not matched to a gene: 7. Here the CDR3 reads CASSLSRPGGETQYF. CDR3 bases: TGTGCCAGCAGCTTAAGTCGGCCAGGGGGAGAGACCCAGTACTTC.

This clonotype was detected only a few times. DNA of the CDR3: TGTGCCAGCAGCCCCAGGGGTGCCCGTGAGCAGTTCTTC. Its protein product is CASSPRGAREQFF. The chain links TRBV7-3 to TRBJ2-1; tentative D call: TRBD1 (6 bases). Per germline, CDR1 SGHTA and CDR2 FQGTGA. Trimming shortened V by 5 bases and J by 9 bases, and 14 bases separated the two germline ends. The CDR3 consists of 13 residues.

V and J are TRBV7-9 and TRBJ1-2; perhaps TRBD1 as D (5 bases). The V end was cut by 4 bases, the J end by 8 bases, with 14 bases between. The CDR3 covers 13 residues. Germline V gives CDR1 SEHNR, CDR2 FQNEAQ (reference sequence). The CDR3 sequence is CASSSAAGGGYTF. CDR3 sequence (DNA): TGTGCCAGCAGCTCCGCTGCTGGGGGGGGCTACACCTTC. Looking up the rest from reference TRBV7-9 and TRBJ1-2 gives the full variable domain: DTGVSQNPRHKITKRGQNVTFRCDPISEHNRLYWYRQTLGQGPEFLTYFQNEAQLEKSRLLSDRFSAERPKGSFSTLEIQRTEQGDSAMYLCASSSAAGGGYTFGSGTRLTVV.

This clonotype has more than one count but fewer than ten. V usage is TRBV4-3 and J usage is TRBJ2-7; a possible D gene is TRBD1 (5 bases). The CDR3 runs 14 residues. The germline V and J ends were trimmed by 2 bases and 2 bases, with 10 bases remaining between them. The V gene's germline CDR1 is LGHNA and CDR2 YSLEER. The CDR3 loop is CASSQRLGPYEQYV. The CDR3 bases are TGCGCCAGCAGCCAACGGTTGGGGCCCTACGAGCAGTACGTC.

The V call is TRBV9, the J call TRBJ1-2, with D possibly matching TRBD1 (6 bases). Germline values: CDR1 SGDLS, CDR2 YYNGEE. This CDR3 is 13 amino acids long. The V gene lost 3 bases and the J gene lost 4 bases, with 10 bases spanning the gap. The CDR3 nucleotides read TGTGCCAGCAGCGGACAGGAGTCCTATGGCTACACCTTC. This codes for CASSGQESYGYTF.

This clonotype showed up many times. The J gene is TRBJ2-2, the V gene TRBV24-1; the D gene is possibly TRBD1 (5 bases). This CDR3 region has 15 residues. The V end was cut by 3 bases, the J end by 6 bases, with 13 bases between. Per germline, CDR1 KGHDR and CDR2 SFDVKD. Written as DNA, the CDR3 is TGTGCCACCAGTGATCGAACAGGCTTCGCCGGGGAGCTGTTTTTT. Protein: CATSDRTGFAGELFF.

CDR3 bases: TGCAGTGCTAGAGATTCGGGTCTGAGTGAAAAACTGTTTTTT. Amino acid sequence: CSARDSGLSEKLFF. V and J are TRBV20-1 and TRBJ1-4; D unresolved. Trimming pared 0 bases from V and 7 bases from J, leaving 12 bases between. The CDR3 totals 14 residues. CDR1 and CDR2 from the germline V gene are DFQATT and SNEGSKA (reference sequence).

Only a few counts were recorded for this clonotype. The chain is built from TRBV11-2 and TRBJ1-1, with unresolved D. Trimming took off 3 bases at V and 4 bases at J, with 12 bases between the two ends. Germline V gene sequence: CDR1 SGHAT, CDR2 FQNNGV. The CDR3 consists of 14 residues. CDR3 DNA sequence: TGTGCCAGCAGCTTTCTGGGGTCGGGCACTGAAGCTTTCTTT. This gives the protein CASSFLGSGTEAFF.

The sample holds many counts of this clonotype. The rearrangement joins TRBV25-1 to TRBJ2-2; unclear D gene. Germline CDR1 is MGHDK and CDR2 is SYGVNS. V was clipped by 6 bases and J by 4 bases, with 12 bases between them. The CDR3 spans 14 residues. CDR3 loop: CASRPTLSTGELFF. The CDR3, as DNA: TGTGCCAGCAGGCCGACTCTTTCCACCGGGGAGCTGTTTTTT.

This clonotype was seen repeatedly, ten times or more. This rearrangement joins TRBV5-1 to TRBJ2-1, with a possible D match to TRBD2 (5 bases). The CDR3 contains 15 residues. CDR1 SGHRS and CDR2 YFSETQ come from the germline V gene. V lost 2 bases to trimming and J lost 0 bases, with 9 bases between them. CDR3 region: CASSLAAGSYNEQFF. As DNA, the CDR3 is TGCGCCAGCAGCTTAGCGGCTGGCTCCTACAATGAGCAGTTCTTC.

This clonotype showed up many times. The genes are TRBV5-1 and TRBJ1-1; perhaps TRBD1 as D (6 bases). Germline V CDR1 and CDR2: SGHRS, YFSETQ. V lost 4 bases and J lost 5, with 15 bases in between. The CDR3 contains 14 residues. This CDR3 reads CASSVTGTGTEAFF. The DNA of the CDR3 is TGCGCCAGCAGCGTTACAGGGACGGGTACTGAAGCTTTCTTT.

Only a few counts were recorded for this clonotype. The CDR3 bases are TGTGCCAGCACCCGGGGGGGCTCAGATGAGCAGTTCTTC. Protein: CASTRGGSDEQFF. The chain is built from TRBV6-5 and TRBJ2-1; TRBD2 matches 8 bases. V lost 7 bases, J lost 8 bases, and 7 bases stayed unmatched. Germline-derived CDR1 and CDR2 are MNHEY and SVGAGI. The CDR3 sequence is 13 residues long.

The chain is built from TRBV29-1 and TRBJ1-1, with 8 bases that match TRBD1. The CDR3 covers 13 residues. CDR1 and CDR2 (germline): SQVTM, ANQGSEA. J was trimmed by 6 bases and V by 5 bases; bases with no gene match: 8. The CDR3 DNA is TGCAGCGTTACCGGACAGGGAAACCCTGAAGCTTTCTTT. It is translated as CSVTGQGNPEAFF.